Listed below are T cell receptor beta chains from one sample, sequenced in a study of control samples from healthy donors and cancer patients. This table comes from immunoSEQ multiplex PCR, and its TCRdb copy is limited to in-frame clones, with some not included. This sample has 15,000 to 20,000 clones, with about 86% found just once. Sequenced material: PBMCs. Receptors were obtained from a woman aged 70 to 79 with colorectal cancer. Both conserved end residues are part of each CDR3. Fields, in order: J gene, clone size, V gene, D gene, CDR3 DNA, CDR3 protein. A D gene is named only where the DNA matches it firmly. Size values are once, few and many counts, or a class for expanded clones, and some rows have none.

j_gene: TRBJ2-2; abundance: NA; v_gene: TRBV9; d_gene: NA; CDR3nt: TGTGCCAGCAGCGTGACAGTAGACTCAGACACCGGGGAGCTGTTTTTT; CDR3aa: CASSVTVDSDTGELFF
j_gene: TRBJ1-4; abundance: NA; v_gene: TRBV10-3; d_gene: TRBD1; CDR3nt: TGTGCCATCAGGGACGGGACAGGGACCTCAAAACTGTTTTTT; CDR3aa: CAIRDGTGTSKLFF
j_gene: TRBJ1-5; abundance: NA; v_gene: TRBV9; d_gene: NA; CDR3nt: TGTGCCAGCAGCGTAGGCACCCTGTCGACCCAGCATTTT; CDR3aa: CASSVGTLSTQHF
j_gene: TRBJ2-1; abundance: NA; v_gene: TRBV18; d_gene: NA; CDR3nt: TGTGCCAGCTCACCACCCCCGGGGGATAATGAGCAGTTCTTC; CDR3aa: CASSPPPGDNEQFF
j_gene: TRBJ1-1; abundance: NA; v_gene: TRBV7-9; d_gene: TRBD1; CDR3nt: TGTGCCAGCAGCTTATTGACAGGGATGGGCACTGAAGCTTTCTTT; CDR3aa: CASSLLTGMGTEAFF
j_gene: TRBJ1-1; abundance: NA; v_gene: TRBV12-5; d_gene: NA; CDR3nt: TGTGCTAGTGGTTTGGTACTCAGTGAAGCTTTCTTT; CDR3aa: CASGLVLSEAFF
j_gene: TRBJ2-2; abundance: NA; v_gene: TRBV4-2; d_gene: TRBD2; CDR3nt: TGTGCCAGCAGCCAGGGGGCGGGGGGGCGAGGGACCGGGGAGCTGTTTTTT; CDR3aa: CASSQGAGGRGTGELFF
j_gene: TRBJ1-1; abundance: once; v_gene: TRBV5-1; d_gene: NA; CDR3nt: TGCGCCAGCAGCTTGGGGGCCCTTGGAAACACTGAAGCTTTCTTT; CDR3aa: CASSLGALGNTEAFF
j_gene: TRBJ1-1; abundance: NA; v_gene: TRBV6-6; d_gene: TRBD1; CDR3nt: TGTGCCAGCAGTTATACAGGGGCTACTGAAGCTTTCTTT; CDR3aa: CASSYTGATEAFF
j_gene: TRBJ2-1; abundance: NA; v_gene: TRBV19; d_gene: TRBD2; CDR3nt: TGTGCCAGTAGGAGAAGCGGGACCAGCAATGAGCAGTTCTTC; CDR3aa: CASRRSGTSNEQFF
j_gene: TRBJ2-1; abundance: NA; v_gene: TRBV7-9; d_gene: TRBD2; CDR3nt: TGTGCCAGCACCCCGCCACTACTAGCGGGAGGGCCAAGGAATGAGCAGTTCTTC; CDR3aa: CASTPPLLAGGPRNEQFF
j_gene: TRBJ2-1; abundance: once; v_gene: TRBV19; d_gene: NA; CDR3nt: TGTGCCAGTAGGGCAGGTTACTACAATGAGCAGTTCTTC; CDR3aa: CASRAGYYNEQFF
j_gene: TRBJ1-2; abundance: few; v_gene: TRBV10-3; d_gene: NA; CDR3nt: TGTGCCATCAGTGAGAAGGGCGGCTATGGCTACACCTTC; CDR3aa: CAISEKGGYGYTF
j_gene: TRBJ1-5; abundance: NA; v_gene: TRBV30; d_gene: NA; CDR3nt: TGTGCCTGGAGTATCGCCAATAGCAATCAGCCCCAGCATTTT; CDR3aa: CAWSIANSNQPQHF
j_gene: TRBJ2-7; abundance: NA; v_gene: TRBV4-2; d_gene: TRBD2; CDR3nt: TGTGCCAGCAGCGAGGGACTAGCGGGAGAGTACGAGCAGTACTTC; CDR3aa: CASSEGLAGEYEQYF
j_gene: TRBJ2-1; abundance: NA; v_gene: TRBV2; d_gene: TRBD2; CDR3nt: TGTGCCACCTCCCCGGACAGCGGGGGAATGAATGAGCAGTTCTTC; CDR3aa: CATSPDSGGMNEQFF
j_gene: TRBJ1-5; abundance: NA; v_gene: TRBV19; d_gene: NA; CDR3nt: TGTGCCAGTAGTGTCTGGGCAGCCGCCGAACTGAATCAGCCCCAGCATTTT; CDR3aa: CASSVWAAAELNQPQHF
j_gene: TRBJ2-5; abundance: NA; v_gene: TRBV29-1; d_gene: NA; CDR3nt: TGCAGCGCTGGGAGCCAAGAGACCCAGTACTTC; CDR3aa: CSAGSQETQYF
j_gene: TRBJ1-4; abundance: NA; v_gene: TRBV2; d_gene: NA; CDR3nt: TGTGCCAGCAGTGAATTCGTCCCTGGAATTGCAACTAATGAAAAACTGTTTTTT; CDR3aa: CASSEFVPGIATNEKLFF
j_gene: TRBJ2-2; abundance: NA; v_gene: TRBV6-5; d_gene: TRBD1; CDR3nt: TGTGCCAGCATACAGGGGGCGATCACCGGGGAGCTGTTTTTT; CDR3aa: CASIQGAITGELFF
j_gene: TRBJ1-2; abundance: NA; v_gene: TRBV28; d_gene: NA; CDR3nt: TGTGCCAGCACTTCCCGAAGCCCTTTTGGCTACACCTTC; CDR3aa: CASTSRSPFGYTF
j_gene: TRBJ1-6; abundance: NA; v_gene: TRBV2; d_gene: NA; CDR3nt: TGTGCCAGCAGTGAAGGTTGGCCGGGTTCACCCCTCCACTTT; CDR3aa: CASSEGWPGSPLHF